This T cell receptor beta chain appears in the sequencing data of a study of cytomegalovirus exposure and HLA in healthy donors. Study results and limitations: With later analysis, a missense DCLRE1C variant became linked to TCR beta V- and J-gene trimming.

Germline CDR1 is MGHDK and CDR2 is SYGVNS. This CDR3 is 13 amino acids long. V lost 5 bases and J lost 10; bases outside the gene matches: 8. Turning to this clone: The antigen remains unidentified.

Researchers ran the PCR with 60 Vbeta and 13 Jbeta primers. Only in-frame clones appear in the TCRdb table, and some are missing; sequencing was by immunoSEQ multiplex PCR. The profile covers some 67,000 clones, with around 87% appearing a single time and 9% to 13% taken by the ten largest. This receptor was obtained from a woman aged 30 to 39 in good health and CMV-seropositive. Sequencing input: PBMCs. The chain joins TRBV25-1 to TRBJ2-1, with 7 nucleotides matching TRBD2. Written as DNA, the CDR3 is TGTGCCAGCAGTTGGGGAGGGGCAGGGGAGCAGTTCTTC. This codes for CASSWGGAGEQFF.